Shown below are 29 T cell receptor beta chains from a single sample sequenced in a study of T cells in Graves' hyperthyroidism and ophthalmopathy (dated by TCRdb to the late 2010s). The library was made by multiplex PCR. Sequencing was carried out with an Illumina HiSeq 2000. The TCR beta CDR3 regions were amplified from the RNA transcripts. A first-round RT-PCR of the TCR CDR3 used the HTBI primer set with the Qiagen OneStep RT-PCR kit. Starting from the raw public reads, TCRdb applied fastp trimming at Q25, assembled clones with MiXCR and retained in-frame beta chains. When rows share a CDR3 protein, they turn into one entry using the most common DNA and genes. This sample holds around 350,000 distinct CDR3 sequences; roughly 14% were observed only once. The ten top clones hold 25% to 35% of the sample. Sequenced: blood. Source of these receptors: a woman aged 18 to 35 with Graves' hyperthyroidism that later progressed to Graves' ophthalmopathy.

This chain links TRBV6-2 or TRBV6-3 with TRBJ2-1; 11 bases are shared with TRBD2. The CDR3 is 14 residues long. The V segment lost 2 bases and the J segment 15 bases; nucleotides outside the gene matches: 9. Germline CDR1 is MNHEY and CDR2 is SVGEGT. CDR3: CASSYPGTSGLGFF. In DNA form, the CDR3 reads TGTGCCAGCAGTTACCCCGGGACTAGCGGATTGGGGTTCTTC.

This clonotype has a count of ten or more. The V gene is TRBV2, the J gene TRBJ2-7; the match to TRBD1 covers 9 bases. V trimming: 6 bases; J trimming: 2 bases; junction bases outside the gene matches: 8. Germline assignment: CDR1 SNHLY and CDR2 FYNNEI. The CDR3 loop spans 15 amino acids. The CDR3 DNA reads TGTGCCAGCAGGGACGGGACAGGGACTCCCTACGAGCAGTACTTC. Its translation: CASRDGTGTPYEQYF.

This clonotype was counted between two and nine times. V and J are TRBV4-3 and TRBJ2-5, with D tentatively TRBD1 or TRBD2 (6 bases each). Between the trimmed V and J ends, which lost 4 bases and 9 bases, there was a span of 18 bases. CDR1 is LGHNA and CDR2 is YSLEER in the germline V gene. The CDR3 totals 14 residues. The CDR3 DNA is TGCGCCAGCAGCCCCCGACCGGCGGAGGGGGCCCAGTACTTC. Encoded protein: CASSPRPAEGAQYF.

The chain carries TRBV2 and TRBJ1-4; no firm D call. Trimming cost V 8 bases and J 6 bases, with 7 bases left between them. The germline CDR1 and CDR2 sequences are SNHLY and FYNNEI. This CDR3 spans 11 amino acids. CDR3 region: CASRSYEKLFF. The CDR3 coding sequence is TGTGCCAGCCGTTCCTATGAAAAACTGTTTTTT.

The rearrangement uses TRBV19 and TRBJ2-7, with unresolved D. The germline CDR1 and CDR2 sequences are LNHDA and SQIVND (reference sequence). CDR3 length: 15 residues. The V gene lost 3 bases and the J gene lost 2 bases, with 14 bases spanning the gap. CDR3 sequence: CASSMLRGYPYEQYF. The CDR3, as DNA: TGTGCCAGTAGTATGCTCAGAGGCTACCCCTACGAGCAGTACTTC.

In its sample, this clonotype was seen many times. The chain is built from TRBV29-1 and TRBJ2-7, with a possible D match to TRBD1 (5 bases). The CDR3 extends over 16 amino acids. CDR1 and CDR2 (germline): SQVTM, ANQGSEA. V shed 4 bases and J shed 0 bases, with 19 bases lying between them. CDR3 protein: CSVVGSRETASYEQYF. The CDR3 nucleotides are TGCAGCGTTGTGGGATCCAGGGAAACGGCCTCCTACGAGCAGTACTTC.

V and J are TRBV9 and TRBJ2-2, with 7 bases matching TRBD2. With V trimmed by 6 bases and J by 0 bases, 5 bases remained unmatched. This CDR3 is 15 amino acids long. Per germline, CDR1 SGDLS and CDR2 YYNGEE. The CDR3 loop is CASNELATNTGELFF. Written as DNA, the CDR3 is TGTGCCAGCAACGAACTAGCGACGAACACCGGGGAGCTGTTTTTT.

This chain uses TRBV24-1 with TRBJ2-1; 9 nucleotides line up with TRBD1. This CDR3 comprises 15 residues. Germline-derived CDR1 and CDR2 are KGHDR and SFDVKD. V was clipped by 3 bases and J by 6 bases; unmatched bases: 5. The CDR3 bases are TGTGCCACCAGTGATCCGGGACAGGGTGGCAATGAGCAGTTCTTC. Translating it yields CATSDPGQGGNEQFF.

This clonotype was recorded many times. This chain links TRBV28 with TRBJ2-3; the D gene is possibly TRBD1 (5 bases). The V and J ends lost 8 bases and 2 bases respectively, with 17 bases between them. This CDR3 contains 15 residues. Germline V gene lookup returns CDR1 MDHEN and CDR2 SYDVKM. CDR3 in DNA: TGTGCCAGCCCGCCTCCCCAGGGTTACACAGATACGCAGTATTTT. It translates to CASPPPQGYTDTQYF.

The V call is TRBV15, the J call TRBJ2-5; D is unresolved. The ends were cut back, 2 bases at V and 0 bases at J, with 10 bases in the middle. Germline values: CDR1 LNHNV, CDR2 YYDKDF (reference sequence). The CDR3 is 15 residues long. CDR3 loop: CATSRHRRYQETQYF. The CDR3, as DNA: TGTGCCACCAGCAGACACAGACGGTACCAAGAGACCCAGTACTTC.

This clonotype was counted only a few times. The V gene is TRBV24-1, the J gene TRBJ1-5, with D unclear. Trimming cost V 6 bases and J 3 bases, with 8 bases left between them. The CDR3 length is 13 residues. The germline CDR1 and CDR2 sequences are KGHDR and SFDVKD. In nucleotides, the CDR3 is TGTGCCACCAGTAAGGGAGACAATCAGCCCCAGCATTTT. As protein: CATSKGDNQPQHF.

The chain has TRBV20-1 and TRBJ2-5; unclear D gene. The CDR3 has 14 residues. V lost 7 bases, J lost 1 base, and 16 bases lay in between. The V gene's germline CDR1 is DFQATT and CDR2 SNEGSKA (reference sequence). CDR3 DNA sequence: TGCAGTGTGAGAACTCTTGGCAGCCAAGAGACCCAGTACTTC. This sequence encodes CSVRTLGSQETQYF.

V and J are TRBV14 and TRBJ2-7; 9 positions match TRBD1. Germline-derived CDR1 and CDR2 are SGHDN and FVKESK. J lost 3 bases, V lost 1 base, and 1 base had no gene match. The CDR3 totals 14 residues. DNA of the CDR3: TGTGCCAGCAGCCAAGCGACAGGGGGCTACGAGCAGTACTTC. Protein: CASSQATGGYEQYF. Based on the CDR3 plus reference TRBV14 and TRBJ2-7, the full variable domain is EAGVTQFPSHSVIEKGQTVTLRCDPISGHDNLYWYRRVMGKEIKFLLHFVKESKQDESGMPNNRFLAERTGGTYSTLKVQPAELEDSGVYFCASSQATGGYEQYFGPGTRLTVT.

Ten or more counts support this clonotype. V is TRBV12-3 or TRBV12-4 and J is TRBJ2-4; D possibly corresponds to TRBD2 (7 bases). The V and J ends lost 6 bases and 3 bases respectively, with 18 bases between them. The CDR3 extends over 16 amino acids. CDR3 DNA: TGTGCCAGCAGCCGGGGGGACATGCCCTACAAAAACATTCAGTACTTC. Encoded protein: CASSRGDMPYKNIQYF.

This clonotype was observed many times. This chain uses TRBV3-1 with TRBJ2-2; D remains ambiguous. The CDR3 loop spans 17 amino acids. Germline values: CDR1 LGHDT, CDR2 YNNKEL (reference sequence). Trimming stripped 1 base from V and 1 base from J, with 13 bases between. CDR3 amino acids: CASSQGFRLRNTGELFF. In DNA, the CDR3 is TGTGCCAGCAGCCAAGGTTTTAGACTGAGGAACACCGGGGAGCTGTTTTTT.

This clonotype was counted a few times. The J gene is TRBJ2-1, the V gene TRBV24-1; D possibly corresponds to TRBD1 (5 bases). CDR1 is KGHDR, CDR2 SFDVKD, per germline. This CDR3 is built from 15 residues. V lost 1 base and J lost 8, with 14 bases in between. CDR3: CATSDLTQGGDEQFF. The CDR3 bases are TGTGCCACCAGTGATTTAACGCAGGGTGGCGATGAGCAGTTCTTC.

This clonotype was observed a handful of times. This chain joins TRBV15 and TRBJ2-3, with TRBD2 matching over 8 bases. CDR1 LNHNV and CDR2 YYDKDF come from the germline V gene (reference sequence). V shed 4 bases and J 6 bases; nucleotides not matched to a gene: 12. The CDR3 spans 16 residues. CDR3 residues: CATSIGLARRWDTQYF. The CDR3 bases are TGTGCCACCAGCATCGGACTAGCCCGGAGGTGGGATACGCAGTATTTT. The whole variable domain, filled in from reference TRBV15 and TRBJ2-3, reads DAMVIQNPRYQVTQFGKPVTLSCSQTLNHNVMYWYQQKSSQAPKLLFHYYDKDFNNEADTPDNFQSRRPNTSFCFLDIRSPGLGDTAMYLCATSIGLARRWDTQYFGPGTRLTVL.

There are a few counts of this clonotype. The chain couples TRBV27 to TRBJ1-2; no clear D gene. The CDR3 length is 10 residues. Germline V gene sequence: CDR1 MNHEY, CDR2 SMNVEV (reference sequence). V shed 10 bases and J shed 3 bases, with 6 bases lying between them. CDR3 region: CATWDYGYTF. CDR3 DNA: TGTGCCACCTGGGACTATGGCTACACCTTC.

In this sample, this clonotype turned up many times. DNA for the CDR3: TGTGCCAGCAGCCCTCCCGGGACCGCAGCCTATAGCAATCAGCCCCAGCATTTT. Its translation: CASSPPGTAAYSNQPQHF. The J gene is TRBJ1-5, the V gene TRBV7-2; TRBD1 might be the D (5 bases). The ends were cut back, 5 bases at V and 0 bases at J, with 20 bases in the middle. The germline gives CDR1 SGHTA, CDR2 FQGNSA. CDR3 length: 18 residues.

This clonotype was picked up a small number of times. The V call is TRBV9, the J call TRBJ2-7, with 7 bases identical to TRBD1. The germline V gene encodes CDR1 SGDLS and CDR2 YYNGEE. The CDR3 spans 15 residues. With 8 bases clipped from V and 5 bases from J, the junction kept 16 bases outside the gene matches. CDR3 DNA sequence: TGTGCCAGAATCACCACAGGGGACCTGAGGAACGAGCAGTACTTC. It specifies CARITTGDLRNEQYF.

At least ten counts were recorded for this clonotype. This rearrangement joins TRBV27 to TRBJ2-1, with D unclear. CDR3 size: 15 residues. Germline CDR1 is MNHEY and CDR2 is SMNVEV (reference sequence). V dropped 2 bases and J dropped 0 bases, with 8 bases sitting between them. This CDR3 is CASSLRISSYNEQFF. CDR3 sequence (DNA): TGTGCCAGCAGTTTACGGATCAGCTCCTACAATGAGCAGTTCTTC.

This clonotype was detected many times. The rearrangement joins TRBV20-1 to TRBJ2-1; 10 bases map to TRBD2. CDR1 is DFQATT, CDR2 SNEGSKA, per germline (reference sequence). V shed 1 base and J 3 bases; nucleotides not matched to a gene: 12. This CDR3 contains 18 residues. The CDR3 DNA reads TGCAGTGCTAGAGGTCTAATGACTAGCGGGCCCTTCTACAATGAGCAGTTCTTC. Protein: CSARGLMTSGPFYNEQFF.

The V gene is TRBV20-1, the J gene TRBJ1-4; no reliable D call. The CDR3 consists of 15 residues. The V end lost 3 bases, the J end lost 0 bases, and 11 bases lay between the germline ends. Germline lookup yields CDR1 DFQATT and CDR2 SNEGSKA (reference sequence). CDR3 sequence reads: CSARDGRATNEKLFF. The CDR3 DNA reads as TGCAGTGCTAGGGATGGTCGAGCAACTAATGAAAAACTGTTTTTT.

This clonotype was seen a handful of times. The chain couples TRBV6-2 or TRBV6-3 to TRBJ2-7, with TRBD2 matching over 8 bases. The CDR3 runs 13 residues. CDR1 is MNHEY and CDR2 is SVGEGT in the germline V gene. The J segment lost 5 bases and the V segment lost 5 bases, leaving 5 bases of the junction unmatched. CDR3 amino acids: CASSRGRFNEQYF. Here the CDR3 DNA reads TGTGCCAGCAGTCGCGGGAGGTTCAACGAGCAGTACTTC.

This clonotype appeared many times. J is TRBJ2-1 and V is TRBV28; D unclear. V was shortened by 1 base and J by 6 bases, with 7 bases between the two germline ends. The germline CDR1 and CDR2 sequences are MDHEN and SYDVKM. This CDR3 comprises 13 residues. In nucleotides, the CDR3 is TGTGCCAGCAGTTTATTCTCCCGCAATGAGCAGTTCTTC. Protein product: CASSLFSRNEQFF.

Ten or more counts support this clonotype. This chain links TRBV11-2 with TRBJ2-5; D tentatively fits TRBD1 or TRBD2 (7 bases each). The CDR3 is 19 residues long. With 3 bases removed from V and 5 bases from J, the gap between germline ends came to 28 bases. CDR1 SGHAT and CDR2 FQNNGV come from the germline V gene. Here the CDR3 DNA reads TGTGCCAGCAGCTTTACCTCGGCTAAGACAGGGAAGGGAGGGGAGACCCAGTACTTC. Protein sequence: CASSFTSAKTGKGGETQYF.

This sequence joins TRBV4-1 and TRBJ2-5; D unclear. The ends were cut back, 3 bases at V and 3 bases at J, with 8 bases in the middle. The CDR3 runs to 13 residues. Per germline, CDR1 MGHRA and CDR2 YSYEKL. CDR3 protein: CASSQWQEETQYF. In nucleotides, the CDR3 is TGCGCCAGCAGCCAGTGGCAGGAAGAGACCCAGTACTTC.

Many counts were recorded for this clonotype. The rearrangement uses TRBV20-1 and TRBJ2-3; D gene uncertain. The CDR3 is 14 amino acids. V was shortened by 3 bases and J by 1 base, with 11 bases between the two germline ends. Germline CDR1 and CDR2: DFQATT and SNEGSKA (reference sequence). Written as DNA, the CDR3 is TGCAGTGCTAGCCCTCCGCTGGGCACAGATACGCAGTATTTT. Its protein is CSASPPLGTDTQYF.

The table lists this clonotype with a few counts. CDR3: CASSQQTGAPQHF. DNA for the CDR3: TGTGCCAGCAGCCAGCAGACAGGGGCGCCCCAGCATTTT. The gene calls are TRBV14 and TRBJ1-5, with 8 nucleotides matching TRBD1. The germline V gene has CDR1 SGHDN and CDR2 FVKESK. This CDR3 is built from 13 residues. The junction had 4 bases not matched to a gene; V was cut back by 3 bases and J by 9 bases.